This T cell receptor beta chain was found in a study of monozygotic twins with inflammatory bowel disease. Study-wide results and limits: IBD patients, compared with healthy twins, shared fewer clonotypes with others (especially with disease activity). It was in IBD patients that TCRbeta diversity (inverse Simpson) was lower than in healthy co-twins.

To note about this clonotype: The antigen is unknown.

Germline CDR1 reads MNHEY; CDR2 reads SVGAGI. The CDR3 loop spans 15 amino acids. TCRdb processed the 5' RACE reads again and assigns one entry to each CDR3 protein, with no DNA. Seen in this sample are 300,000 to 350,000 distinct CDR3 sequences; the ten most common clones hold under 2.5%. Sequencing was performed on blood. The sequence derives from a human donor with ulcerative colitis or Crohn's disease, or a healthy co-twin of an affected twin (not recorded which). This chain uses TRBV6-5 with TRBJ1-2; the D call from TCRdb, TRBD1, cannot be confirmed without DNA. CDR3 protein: CASSSDGTSDDGYTF.